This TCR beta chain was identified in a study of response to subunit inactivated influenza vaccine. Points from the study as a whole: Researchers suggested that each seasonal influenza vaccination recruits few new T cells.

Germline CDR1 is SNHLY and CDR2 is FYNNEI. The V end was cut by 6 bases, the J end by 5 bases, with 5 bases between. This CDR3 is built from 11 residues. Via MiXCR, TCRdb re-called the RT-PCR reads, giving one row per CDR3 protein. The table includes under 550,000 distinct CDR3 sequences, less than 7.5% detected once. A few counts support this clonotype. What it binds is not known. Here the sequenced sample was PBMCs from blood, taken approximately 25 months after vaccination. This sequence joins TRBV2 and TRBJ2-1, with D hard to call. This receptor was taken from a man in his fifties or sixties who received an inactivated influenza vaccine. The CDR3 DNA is TGTGCCAGCAGATGGAACAATGAGCAGTTCTTC. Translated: CASRWNNEQFF.